The 24 T cell receptor beta chains below were found in one sample sequenced in a study of blood T cell repertoires in COVID-19. The assay was immunoSEQ multiplex PCR, and TCRdb's table has in-frame clones only and misses some. Here the sample spans 150,000 to 200,000 clones, roughly 89% being singletons. The sample consisted of peripheral blood. The receptor source for this set is a human donor in a cohort sampled during active COVID-19.

This clone was detected once. The V gene is TRBV24-1, the J gene TRBJ2-7; TRBD1 matches 8 bases. J lost 2 bases, V lost 12 bases, and 8 bases had no gene match. This CDR3 comprises 13 residues. Germline CDR1 reads KGHDR; CDR2 reads SFDVKD. Here the CDR3 reads CAVNPGGPYEQYF. The CDR3 bases are TGTGCCGTCAACCCAGGGGGCCCCTACGAGCAGTACTTC.

The sample holds one count of this clone. DNA for the CDR3: TGTGCCAGCCACGACATTAACTATGGCTACACCTTC. Amino acids: CASHDINYGYTF. This chain joins TRBV28 and TRBJ1-2, with no clear D. Deletions cut 8 bases from V and 1 base from J, with 8 bases between. Germline-derived CDR1 and CDR2 are MDHEN and SYDVKM. This CDR3 comprises 12 residues.

The rearrangement uses TRBV7-9 and TRBJ2-7; no definite D call. CDR1 is SEHNR, CDR2 FQNEAQ, per germline (reference sequence). This CDR3 comprises 12 residues. V was pared by 5 bases and J by 3 bases, with 8 bases between. The CDR3 region is CASSQTGYEQYF. CDR3 DNA sequence: TGTGCCAGCAGCCAGACGGGCTACGAGCAGTACTTC.

The chain employs TRBV27 and TRBJ2-2; TRBD2 matches 8 bases. Germline CDR1 reads MNHEY; CDR2 reads SMNVEV (reference sequence). The CDR3 has 15 amino acids. V lost 6 bases to trimming and J lost 1 base; unmatched junction nucleotides: 4. The CDR3 is CASRRSGRNTGELFF. The DNA of the CDR3 is TGTGCCAGCAGACGGAGCGGGAGGAACACCGGGGAGCTGTTTTTT.

CDR3 DNA: TGTGCCACCAGTGATCCCCGGACTAGCGGGAACACAGATACGCAGTATTTT. This translates into CATSDPRTSGNTDTQYF. This sequence joins TRBV24-1 and TRBJ2-3; 12 bases are a match to TRBD2. CDR3 size: 17 residues. V was clipped by 3 bases and J by 2 bases; unmatched bases: 5. Germline assignment: CDR1 KGHDR and CDR2 SFDVKD.

The chain uses TRBV7-8 and TRBJ1-4; possible D gene TRBD1, 5 bases. Trimming stripped 1 base from V and 7 bases from J, with 16 bases between. CDR1 is SGHVS and CDR2 is FQNEAQ in the germline V gene. The CDR3 runs to 16 residues. The CDR3 region has the DNA TGTGCCAGCAGCTTAGAGTCGGTAGGGGCAGGTGAAAAACTGTTTTTT. It yields the protein CASSLESVGAGEKLFF.

In the case of this clone: Other nucleotide sequences from this sample produce the same CDR3. The CDR3 bases are TGTGCCAGCAGCGTGGGGGGACGGCTGAACACTGAAGCTTTCTTT. Translation: CASSVGGRLNTEAFF. V gene TRBV9 combines with J gene TRBJ1-1, with D tentatively TRBD1 (5 bases). The CDR3 runs to 15 residues. V gave up 2 bases and J gave up 0 bases, with 11 bases separating them. Germline loops: CDR1 SGDLS, CDR2 YYNGEE.

The CDR3 coding sequence is TGTGCCAGCAGTTACGCGGGGACTGGAAACACCATATATTTT. Amino acids: CASSYAGTGNTIYF. The genes are TRBV6-2 or TRBV6-3 and TRBJ1-3; no clear D gene. Germline V lookup: CDR1 MNHEY, CDR2 SVGEGT. Trimming left V 2 bases short and J 2 bases short, with 7 bases between. The CDR3 is made up of 14 amino acids.

This clone was detected a few times. This chain joins TRBV6-5 and TRBJ1-5, with D possibly being TRBD1 (6 bases). The CDR3 is made up of 16 amino acids. Per the germline V gene, CDR1 is MNHEY and CDR2 is SVGAGI. V lost 2 bases to trimming and J lost 0 bases, with 11 bases between them. The CDR3 sequence: CASSYTRTDSNQPQHF. CDR3 DNA sequence: TGTGCCAGCAGTTACACCCGGACAGATAGCAATCAGCCCCAGCATTTT.

The chain joins TRBV30 to TRBJ1-1, with TRBD1 identical over 9 bases. The germline CDR1 and CDR2 sequences are GTSNPN and SVGIG (reference sequence). CDR3 length: 18 residues. Trimming took 2 bases from V and 2 from J; bases not matched to a gene: 15. This CDR3 reads CAWSSPGQGGRGNTEAFF. The CDR3 DNA is TGTGCCTGGAGTTCCCCGGGACAGGGAGGGAGGGGAAACACTGAAGCTTTCTTT.

V usage is TRBV5-1 and J usage is TRBJ1-4, with no clear D. The germline gives CDR1 SGHRS, CDR2 YFSETQ. The CDR3 totals 15 residues. V was shortened by 5 bases and J by 3 bases, with 14 bases between the two germline ends. The CDR3 nucleotides read TGCGCCAGCAGACGCGAGGGTAGGCCTAATGAAAAACTGTTTTTT. It specifies CASRREGRPNEKLFF. The whole variable domain, filled in from reference TRBV5-1 and TRBJ1-4, reads KAGVTQTPRYLIKTRGQQVTLSCSPISGHRSVSWYQQTPGQGLQFLFEYFSETQRNKGNFPGRFSGRQFSNSRSEMNVSTLELGDSALYLCASRREGRPNEKLFFGSGTQLSVL.

The rearrangement links TRBV7-9 to TRBJ2-3; no clear D. From germline, CDR1 is SEHNR and CDR2 FQNEAQ (reference sequence). V lost 6 bases to trimming and J lost 14 bases, with 21 bases between them. The CDR3 covers 13 residues. The CDR3, as DNA: TGTGCCAGCAGTGCAACCCCGGTCGATAGTTTGTATTTT. Translated: CASSATPVDSLYF.

V usage is TRBV6-2 or TRBV6-3 and J usage is TRBJ1-6; the match to TRBD1 covers 9 bases. The length of the CDR3 is 16 residues. The germline V gene encodes CDR1 MNHEY and CDR2 SVGEGT. V lost 2 bases and J lost 7; bases outside the gene matches: 6. CDR3 protein: CASSYPGTGRNSPLHF. Here the CDR3 DNA reads TGTGCCAGCAGTTACCCTGGGACAGGGCGGAATTCACCCCTCCACTTT.

V gene TRBV18 combines with J gene TRBJ1-3; TRBD1 aligns across 9 bases. V shed 4 bases and J 6 bases; nucleotides not matched to a gene: 4. CDR3 length equals 14 residues. CDR1 KGHSH and CDR2 LQKENI come from the germline V gene. The CDR3 loop reads CASSQGQGENTIYF. DNA for the CDR3: TGTGCCAGCTCACAGGGACAGGGAGAAAACACCATATATTTT.

The table lists this clone with a few counts. The chain couples TRBV12-3 or TRBV12-4 to TRBJ2-7, with TRBD1 identical over 8 bases. CDR3 length equals 13 residues. Trimming took 8 bases from V and 5 from J; bases not matched to a gene: 8. The CDR3 bases are TGTGCCAGCTCCCGGACAGGGATTAACGAGCAGTACTTC. Translating gives CASSRTGINEQYF.

V gene TRBV10-1 combines with J gene TRBJ2-1; 9 bases map to TRBD2. Germline-derived CDR1 and CDR2 are WNHNN and SYGVQD (reference sequence). The CDR3 is 15 amino acids. The V segment lost 4 bases and the J segment 9 bases; nucleotides outside the gene matches: 10. The CDR3: CASSVTSGGGVEQFF. The CDR3 bases are TGCGCCAGCAGTGTGACTAGCGGCGGTGGTGTTGAGCAGTTCTTC.

The rearrangement uses TRBV9 and TRBJ1-6, with 11 nucleotides matching TRBD1. With V trimmed by 3 bases and J by 3 bases, 2 bases remained unmatched. Germline V gene sequence: CDR1 SGDLS, CDR2 YYNGEE. The CDR3 is made up of 16 amino acids. CDR3 sequence reads: CASSEGTGGYNSPLHF. Here the CDR3 DNA reads TGTGCCAGCAGCGAGGGGACAGGGGGCTATAATTCACCCCTCCACTTT.

The rearrangement uses TRBV11-1 and TRBJ2-7, with D hard to call. This CDR3 spans 13 amino acids. Looked up from germline, CDR1 is SGHAT and CDR2 is FQDESV (reference sequence). Trimming cost V 0 bases and J 3 bases, with 6 bases left between them. In DNA, the CDR3 is TGTGCCAGCAGCTTAGCGCCGGTCTACGAGCAGTACTTC. It codes for CASSLAPVYEQYF.

The chain employs TRBV12-3 or TRBV12-4 and TRBJ2-3; 8 nucleotides agree with TRBD2. The J segment lost 4 bases and the V segment lost 6 bases, leaving 3 bases of the junction unmatched. This CDR3 has 13 amino acids. In DNA, the CDR3 is TGTGCCAGCAGCCCGGGGGGGCCAGATACGCAGTATTTT. Translation: CASSPGGPDTQYF.

This clone was counted only a few times. V gene TRBV9 combines with J gene TRBJ1-1; D not certain. Trimming removed 4 bases from V and 0 bases from J, with 10 bases in between. Germline V lookup: CDR1 SGDLS, CDR2 YYNGEE. This CDR3 has 14 amino acids. CDR3 amino acids: CASSPVRMNTEAFF. CDR3 nucleotide sequence: TGTGCCAGCAGCCCTGTGAGGATGAACACTGAAGCTTTCTTT.

The rearrangement links TRBV27 to TRBJ2-3, with D possibly TRBD2 on 5 matching bases. This CDR3 is 16 amino acids long. Germline CDR1 reads MNHEY; CDR2 reads SMNVEV (reference sequence). V lost 8 bases and J 2 bases, leaving 20 bases between the germline ends. The CDR3 loop is CASSRVREWDTDTQYF. The CDR3 DNA follows: TGTGCCAGCTCCCGTGTGAGGGAGTGGGACACAGATACGCAGTATTTT.

The chain is built from TRBV7-3 and TRBJ2-1, with TRBD2 identical over 8 bases. Germline loops: CDR1 SGHTA, CDR2 FQGTGA. The CDR3 runs to 12 residues. V lost 5 bases to trimming and J lost 9 bases; unmatched junction nucleotides: 3. CDR3 DNA sequence: TGTGCCAGCAGCCAGCGGGAGAGTGAGCAGTTCTTC. Its protein product is CASSQRESEQFF.

V usage is TRBV5-6 and J usage is TRBJ2-4; 8 bases fit TRBD2. This CDR3 spans 15 amino acids. Germline trimming cut 4 bases from V and 3 bases from J; bases unmatched to any gene: 6. CDR1 and CDR2 from the germline V gene are SGHDT and YYEEEE. The CDR3 loop is CASSPILADKNIQYF. The DNA for the CDR3 is TGTGCCAGCAGCCCGATACTAGCGGACAAAAACATTCAGTACTTC.

The rearrangement links TRBV4-1 to TRBJ2-1; 10 bases are a match to TRBD2. The V gene's germline CDR1 is MGHRA and CDR2 YSYEKL. Trimming took 6 bases from V and 6 from J; bases not matched to a gene: 8. The CDR3 length is 15 residues. CDR3 loop: CASRANSGGRNEQFF. DNA of the CDR3: TGCGCCAGCAGGGCGAATAGCGGGGGGCGCAATGAGCAGTTCTTC.